A selection of T cell receptor beta chains follows, all from one sample in a study of blood T cell repertoires in COVID-19. The table came from immunoSEQ multiplex PCR; TCRdb's copy has only in-frame clones and leaves some out. Of about 100,000 clones in the sample, roughly 90% were seen once. Sequencing was done on a sample of peripheral blood. These receptors were taken from a man in his sixties or seventies with acute or convalescent COVID-19. Both conserved end residues are part of each CDR3. A D gene is named only where the DNA matches it firmly. The size of a clone is reported for some rows only, either as once, few or many, or as a class for expanded clones.

j_call d_call v_call clone_size cdr3_aa cdr3_nt
TRBJ1-4 NA TRBV29-1 NA CSVQGVLNEKLFF TGCAGCGTCCAAGGGGTCCTTAATGAAAAACTGTTTTTT
TRBJ2-7 NA TRBV28 once CASRVGRGAYEQYF TGTGCCAGCAGAGTAGGGAGGGGGGCCTACGAGCAGTACTTC
TRBJ1-3 NA TRBV4-1 NA CASSQDTPSSGNTIYF TGCGCCAGCAGCCAAGATACGCCTAGCTCTGGAAACACCATATATTTT
TRBJ1-5 NA TRBV4-1 NA CASSQAGNGDQPQHF TGCGCCAGCAGCCAAGCAGGGAATGGCGATCAGCCCCAGCATTTT
TRBJ2-5 TRBD2 TRBV28 NA CASSLTLDLAGYQETQYF TGTGCCAGCAGCCTTACGTTGGACCTAGCGGGTTACCAAGAGACCCAGTACTTC
TRBJ1-2 NA TRBV30 NA CAWSVLGANYGYTF TGTGCCTGGAGTGTACTGGGAGCTAACTATGGCTACACCTTC
TRBJ2-1 TRBD2 TRBV7-9 NA CASSSPEGSGIDNEQFF TGTGCCAGCAGCTCCCCAGAGGGGAGCGGGATTGACAATGAGCAGTTCTTC
TRBJ2-1 NA TRBV2 NA CASSPRDFPKYNEQFF TGTGCCAGCAGTCCCCGGGACTTCCCCAAGTACAATGAGCAGTTCTTC
TRBJ2-7 NA TRBV7-8 NA CASYPRDGARYSYEQYF TGTGCCAGCTATCCTCGCGATGGAGCCCGATATTCCTACGAGCAGTACTTC
TRBJ2-3 NA TRBV24-1 NA CATSGAGADTQYF TGTGCCACCAGTGGGGCAGGGGCAGATACGCAGTATTTT
TRBJ2-2 NA TRBV11-3 NA CASSLRDGELFF TGTGCCAGCAGCTTAAGAGACGGGGAGCTGTTTTTT
TRBJ1-1 NA TRBV12-3/TRBV12-4 NA CASSLLRNTEAFF TGTGCCAGCAGTTTACTAAGGAACACTGAAGCTTTCTTT
TRBJ1-5 TRBD1 TRBV18 NA CASSPQGASNQPQHF TGTGCCAGCTCACCGCAGGGGGCTAGCAATCAGCCCCAGCATTTT
TRBJ2-7 NA TRBV5-8 NA CASSLGAHSYEQYF TGTGCCAGCAGCTTGGGGGCACACTCCTACGAGCAGTACTTC
TRBJ2-7 TRBD2 TRBV6-2/TRBV6-3 NA CASSYPLGLAGASYEQYF TGTGCCAGCAGTTACCCCCTGGGACTAGCGGGCGCCTCCTACGAGCAGTACTTC
TRBJ2-1 TRBD1 TRBV14 NA CASSNRQGEWLNNEQFF TGTGCCAGCAGTAACAGACAGGGTGAATGGCTGAACAATGAGCAGTTCTTC
TRBJ2-3 TRBD2 TRBV27 NA CASSPNAGRAADTQYF TGTGCCAGCAGTCCGAACGCGGGGAGGGCCGCAGATACGCAGTATTTT
TRBJ1-5 NA TRBV3-1/TRBV3-2 NA CASSQGGGNGQPQHF TGTGCCAGCAGCCAAGGTGGGGGGAACGGTCAGCCCCAGCATTTT
TRBJ2-3 NA TRBV5-5 NA CASSLARQTFNTQYF TGTGCCAGCAGCTTGGCGAGACAGACGTTTAATACGCAGTATTTT
TRBJ1-4 NA TRBV7-2 NA CASSLETNEKLFF TGTGCCAGCAGCTTAGAGACAAATGAAAAACTGTTTTTT
TRBJ2-7 TRBD2 TRBV6-5 NA CASSYSGGSSYEQYF TGTGCCAGCAGTTACAGCGGGGGCTCCTCCTACGAGCAGTACTTC
TRBJ2-3 TRBD2 TRBV11-1 NA CASSWVAAGATDTQYF TGTGCCAGCAGCTGGGTGGCAGCGGGGGCTACAGATACGCAGTATTTT
TRBJ1-2 NA TRBV3-1/TRBV3-2 NA CASSAPRHRTNYGYTF TGTGCCAGCAGCGCCCCAAGGCACAGAACTAACTATGGCTACACCTTC
TRBJ2-3 TRBD2 TRBV3-1/TRBV3-2 few CASSPRGGRDTQYF TGTGCCAGCAGCCCCCGGGGGGGCCGGGATACGCAGTATTTT
TRBJ1-5 TRBD1 TRBV6-2/TRBV6-3 NA CASSPTGVQPQHF TGTGCCAGCAGTCCGACAGGGGTTCAGCCCCAGCATTTT
TRBJ2-7 TRBD1 TRBV7-9 NA CASSLWGQGGGYEQYF TGTGCCAGCAGCTTATGGGGACAGGGAGGCGGCTACGAGCAGTACTTC
TRBJ1-2 NA TRBV28 NA CASSFPAERHGYTF TGTGCCAGCAGTTTCCCCGCGGAAAGGCACGGCTACACCTTC
TRBJ1-2 TRBD1 TRBV13 NA CASSLGTGDYGYTF TGTGCCAGCAGCTTAGGGACAGGGGACTATGGCTACACCTTC
TRBJ2-6 NA TRBV19 once CASSPRVSGANVLTF TGTGCCAGTAGTCCCAGGGTCTCCGGGGCCAACGTCCTGACTTTC
TRBJ2-1 TRBD2 TRBV7-3 NA CASSLDLAVYNEQFF TGTGCCAGCAGCTTAGACCTAGCGGTCTACAATGAGCAGTTCTTC
TRBJ2-5 NA TRBV11-3 NA CASSLRGSSKETQYF TGTGCCAGCAGCTTACGTGGGAGCTCAAAAGAGACCCAGTACTTC
TRBJ2-1 NA TRBV5-1 once CASSFQMPNNEQFF TGCGCCAGCAGCTTTCAGATGCCCAACAATGAGCAGTTCTTC
TRBJ2-5 TRBD2 TRBV6-4 NA CASSERGGQETQYF TGTGCCAGCAGTGAGCGGGGGGGCCAAGAGACCCAGTACTTC